One sample yielded the 22 T cell receptor beta chains listed below, sequenced in a study of blood T cell repertoires in COVID-19. Assay used: immunoSEQ multiplex PCR; TCRdb lists only in-frame clones, some missing. In the table there are more than 100,000 clones, roughly 84% of which are singletons. The source material was peripheral blood. All receptors come from a man aged 55 to 69 with acute or convalescent COVID-19.

This chain uses TRBV19 with TRBJ2-5, with 7 nucleotides matching TRBD1. V was clipped by 7 bases and J by 3 bases; unmatched bases: 5. This CDR3 contains 13 residues. The V gene's germline CDR1 is LNHDA and CDR2 SQIVND (reference sequence). This CDR3 reads CASTGRGKETQYF. The CDR3, as DNA: TGTGCCAGTACGGGCAGGGGGAAAGAGACCCAGTACTTC.

The chain recombines TRBV29-1 with TRBJ1-5; TRBD1 matches at 7 bases. This CDR3 has 13 amino acids. V gave up 6 bases and J gave up 5 bases; unmatched junction bases: 7. CDR1 and CDR2 (germline): SQVTM, ANQGSEA. The CDR3 sequence is CSVKQGQDQPQHF. In DNA form, the CDR3 reads TGCAGCGTCAAACAGGGGCAGGATCAGCCCCAGCATTTT.

The CDR3 sequence is CATSTRGASNQPQHF. The CDR3 nucleotides read TGTGCCACCAGCACCAGGGGCGCTAGCAATCAGCCCCAGCATTTT. The genes are TRBV15 and TRBJ1-5; D perhaps matches TRBD1 (6 bases). This CDR3 comprises 15 residues. Trimming removed 4 bases at V and 0 bases at J, with 10 bases between. The germline V gene encodes CDR1 LNHNV and CDR2 YYDKDF (reference sequence).

This clone was detected once. V usage is TRBV18 and J usage is TRBJ2-1; TRBD1 might be the D (6 bases). Per germline, CDR1 KGHSH and CDR2 LQKENI. This CDR3 has 12 residues. V lost 2 bases, J lost 8 bases, and 7 bases lay in between. The CDR3 reads CASSPKGDEQFF. CDR3 nucleotides: TGTGCCAGCTCACCAAAGGGGGATGAGCAGTTCTTC.

The CDR3 DNA reads as TGTGCCACCATGGGGACGGGGGCGAACACCGGGGAGCTGTTTTTT. Its protein is CATMGTGANTGELFF. The chain employs TRBV24-1 and TRBJ2-2, with TRBD2 as a possible D gene (6 bases). V lost 8 bases to trimming and J lost 0 bases, with 12 bases between them. CDR3 length: 15 amino acids. Germline V CDR1 and CDR2: KGHDR, SFDVKD.

Of note for this clone: Other DNA sequences in this sample translate to the same CDR3. The chain uses TRBV19 and TRBJ1-5; 10 bases agree with TRBD1. V was clipped by 6 bases and J by 5 bases; unmatched bases: 4. Germline values: CDR1 LNHDA, CDR2 SQIVND (reference sequence). This CDR3 spans 14 amino acids. CDR3 sequence reads: CASRTGTGDQPQHF. The CDR3 bases are TGTGCCAGTAGGACCGGGACAGGGGATCAGCCCCAGCATTTT.

CDR3 sequence: CASSSDRGLFYNEQFF. The CDR3 region has the DNA TGTGCCAGCAGTTCTGACAGGGGGCTTTTCTACAATGAGCAGTTCTTC. J is TRBJ2-1 and V is TRBV27; TRBD1 matches at 10 bases. The germline V gene encodes CDR1 MNHEY and CDR2 SMNVEV (reference sequence). V trimming: 4 bases; J trimming: 3 bases; junction bases outside the gene matches: 6. This CDR3 contains 16 residues.

The chain combines TRBV13 with TRBJ1-2, with 8 bases fitting TRBD1. The trim removed 5 bases at V and 1 base at J, leaving 6 bases unmatched. Germline V CDR1 and CDR2: PRHDT, FYEKMQ (reference sequence). The CDR3 is made up of 15 amino acids. Written as DNA, the CDR3 is TGTGCCAGCAGCCCTCAAACAGGGGGTAACTATGGCTACACCTTC. It specifies CASSPQTGGNYGYTF.

The gene calls are TRBV5-4 and TRBJ2-5, with 11 bases matching TRBD2. After removal of 0 bases from V and 2 bases from J, the junction contained 3 bases not matched to a gene. The CDR3 contains 16 residues. The germline V gene has CDR1 SGHNT and CDR2 YYREEE (reference sequence). DNA of the CDR3: TGTGCCAGCAGCTTGGTTCCTAGCGGGGGGCAAGAGACCCAGTACTTC. This translates into CASSLVPSGGQETQYF.

J is TRBJ2-1 and V is TRBV5-4; TRBD1 aligns across 10 bases. The V segment lost 2 bases and the J segment 6 bases; nucleotides outside the gene matches: 17. Germline V gene lookup returns CDR1 SGHNT and CDR2 YYREEE (reference sequence). CDR3 length: 19 amino acids. The CDR3 region is CASSFGRDRGGLGTNEQFF. DNA for the CDR3: TGTGCCAGCAGCTTTGGGCGGGACAGGGGTGGTCTGGGTACCAATGAGCAGTTCTTC.

This clone was counted a single time. The chain uses TRBV5-1 and TRBJ2-7, with 9 bases matching TRBD2. This CDR3 has 14 amino acids. The V segment lost 0 bases and the J segment 4 bases; nucleotides outside the gene matches: 2. From germline, CDR1 is SGHRS and CDR2 YFSETQ. The CDR3 reads CASSLVAGAYEQYF. The CDR3 nucleotides are TGCGCCAGCAGCTTGGTAGCGGGGGCTTACGAGCAGTACTTC.

The CDR3 sequence: CASSFDPGQNQPQHF. CDR3 in DNA: TGTGCCAGCAGCTTTGATCCAGGCCAGAATCAGCCCCAGCATTTT. This chain uses TRBV5-4 with TRBJ1-5; D is unclear. This CDR3 comprises 15 residues. Germline lookup yields CDR1 SGHNT and CDR2 YYREEE (reference sequence). Trimming stripped 2 bases from V and 4 bases from J, with 13 bases between.

This sequence joins TRBV28 and TRBJ1-3; 9 positions agree with TRBD1. With V trimmed by 6 bases and J by 0 bases, 3 bases remained unmatched. Germline V CDR1 and CDR2: MDHEN, SYDVKM. CDR3 length: 15 residues. In nucleotides, the CDR3 is TGTGCCAGCAGGAACAGGGGGCCCTCTGGAAACACCATATATTTT. It codes for CASRNRGPSGNTIYF.

V is TRBV27 and J is TRBJ2-1, with 11 positions matching TRBD2. This CDR3 is built from 14 residues. Unmatched junction bases numbered 0, after V lost 6 bases and J lost 2 bases. In germline, CDR1 is MNHEY, CDR2 SMNVEV (reference sequence). CDR3 sequence: CASRLAGAYNEQFF. CDR3 sequence (DNA): TGTGCCAGCAGACTAGCGGGAGCCTACAATGAGCAGTTCTTC.

The rearrangement links TRBV20-1 to TRBJ2-5; D uncertain. Trimming left V 6 bases short and J 0 bases short, with 5 bases between. This CDR3 is 11 amino acids long. Germline V CDR1 and CDR2: DFQATT, SNEGSKA (reference sequence). CDR3 DNA sequence: TGCAGTGCGGAGAACCAAGAGACCCAGTACTTC. Translating gives CSAENQETQYF.

The chain couples TRBV5-5 to TRBJ2-7; no definite D call. V gave up 0 bases and J gave up 1 base, with 11 bases separating them. The CDR3 runs to 15 residues. The germline gives CDR1 SGHKS, CDR2 YYEKEE (reference sequence). The CDR3 nucleotides read TGTGCCAGCAGCTTGGTTTCAGGAACTTCCTACGAGCAGTACTTC. As protein: CASSLVSGTSYEQYF.

The chain employs TRBV19 and TRBJ2-6; D gene unclear. Germline assignment: CDR1 LNHDA and CDR2 SQIVND (reference sequence). This CDR3 is built from 14 residues. V was clipped by 6 bases and J by 4 bases, with 10 bases between them. This chain's CDR3 is CASRERSGANVLTF. CDR3 DNA: TGTGCCAGTAGGGAGAGATCAGGGGCCAACGTCCTGACTTTC.

The chain carries TRBV18 and TRBJ1-2; TRBD1 aligns across 7 bases. Trimming cost V 1 base and J 3 bases; bases outside gene matches: 5. The CDR3 totals 15 residues. Germline CDR1 is KGHSH and CDR2 is LQKENI. CDR3 in amino acids: CASSPQGAVDYGYTF. DNA of the CDR3: TGTGCCAGCTCACCACAGGGGGCGGTCGACTATGGCTACACCTTC.

This clone was seen more than once but under ten times. The V and J genes are TRBV5-5 and TRBJ1-1; no reliable D call. Germline values: CDR1 SGHKS, CDR2 YYEKEE (reference sequence). CDR3 size: 17 residues. V was cut by 0 bases and J by 0 bases, with 15 bases left in between. The CDR3 nucleotides are TGTGCCAGCAGCTTGGTAAGATACAGTGGCATGAACACTGAAGCTTTCTTT. Translation gives CASSLVRYSGMNTEAFF.

This clone showed up just a few times. The chain couples TRBV27 to TRBJ2-7; TRBD2 might be the D (6 bases). V lost 6 bases, J lost 4 bases, and 13 bases lay in between. CDR1 and CDR2 from the germline V gene are MNHEY and SMNVEV (reference sequence). The CDR3 is 13 amino acids. CDR3 loop: CASSGTCLYEQYF. The CDR3 bases are TGTGCCAGCAGCGGGACTTGTCTTTACGAGCAGTACTTC.

The J gene is TRBJ2-5, the V gene TRBV9; 11 positions match TRBD2. CDR1 SGDLS and CDR2 YYNGEE come from the germline V gene. This CDR3 has 15 residues. With V trimmed by 2 bases and J by 7 bases, 7 bases remained unmatched. CDR3 coding DNA: TGTGCCAGCAGCGTTAGCGGGGGGGCCGAAGGGACCCAGTACTTC. Encoded protein: CASSVSGGAEGTQYF.

The chain employs TRBV19 and TRBJ1-5; unclear D gene. This CDR3 has 13 residues. Germline loops: CDR1 LNHDA, CDR2 SQIVND (reference sequence). Deletions cut 10 bases from V and 1 base from J, with 11 bases between. CDR3 protein: CATRLVSNQPQHF. The CDR3 DNA reads as TGTGCCACCCGGTTAGTGAGCAATCAGCCCCAGCATTTT.